This TCR beta chain was captured by sequencing in a study of cytomegalovirus exposure and HLA in healthy donors. The study, taken as a whole, reports: Some V segments could not be told apart, so they were left out, TRBV6-2 and TRBV6-3 among them. Roughly uniform sequencing depth across donors was assumed, possibly incorrectly. In a later analysis, productive TCRs from donors in an Asian-associated ancestry cluster reportedly carried fewer N-insertions than the cohort mean.

This CDR3 has 13 residues. J gave up 5 bases and V 9 bases, and 3 bases lay outside the gene matches. Germline CDR1 reads ENHRY; CDR2 reads SYGVKD. Comment on this clone: The target antigen is unknown.

Both 60 Vbeta primers and 13 Jbeta primers went into the PCR. Assay used: immunoSEQ multiplex PCR; TCRdb lists only in-frame clones, some missing. The sample lists some 130,000 clones, approximately 80% occurring once. The specimen was PBMCs. This receptor was obtained from a woman between 35 and 50 years old in good health and CMV-seronegative. The chain recombines TRBV10-3 with TRBJ1-6; 8 nucleotides agree with TRBD1. The CDR3 loop is CAIRTGNNSPLHF. CDR3 bases: TGTGCCATTCGGACAGGGAATAATTCACCCCTCCACTTT.